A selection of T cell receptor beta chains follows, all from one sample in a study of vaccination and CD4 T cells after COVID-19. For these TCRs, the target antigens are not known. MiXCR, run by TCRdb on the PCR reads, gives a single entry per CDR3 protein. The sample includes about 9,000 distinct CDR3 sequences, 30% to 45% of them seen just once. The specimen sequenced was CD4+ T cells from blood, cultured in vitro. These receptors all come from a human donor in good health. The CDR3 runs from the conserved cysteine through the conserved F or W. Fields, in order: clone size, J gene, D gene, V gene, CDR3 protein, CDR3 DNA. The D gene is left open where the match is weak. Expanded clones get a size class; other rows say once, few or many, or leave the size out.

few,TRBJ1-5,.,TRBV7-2,CASSLDGGGQPQHF,TGTGCCAGCAGCTTAGATGGGGGAGGACAGCCCCAGCATTTT
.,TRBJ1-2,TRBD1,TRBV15,CATSRDPPDRYYGYTF,TGTGCCACCAGCAGAGATCCCCCGGACAGGTATTATGGCTACACCTTC
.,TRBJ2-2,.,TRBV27,CASSRLGGELFF,TGTGCCAGCAGCCGTCTGGGCGGGGAGCTGTTTTTT
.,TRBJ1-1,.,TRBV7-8,CASSQRRKDTEAFF,TGTGCCAGCAGCCAGCGACGAAAGGACACTGAAGCTTTCTTT
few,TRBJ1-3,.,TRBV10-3,CAISATGFGNTIYF,TGTGCCATCAGTGCCACAGGTTTTGGAAACACCATATATTTT
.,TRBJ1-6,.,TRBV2,CASRQEGDSPLHF,TGTGCCAGCAGACAGGAAGGAGATTCACCCCTCCACTTT
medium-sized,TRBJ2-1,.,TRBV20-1,CSARAGSYNEQFF,TGCAGTGCTAGAGCGGGCTCCTACAATGAGCAGTTCTTC
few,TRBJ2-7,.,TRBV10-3,CAISESGRGRIDSLYEQYF,TGTGCCATCAGTGAGTCGGGGCGTGGACGGATAGACAGCCTATACGAGCAGTACTTC
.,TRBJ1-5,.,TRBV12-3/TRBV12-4,CASSQRDSNQPQHF,TGTGCCAGCAGCCAACGGGACAGCAATCAGCCCCAGCATTTT
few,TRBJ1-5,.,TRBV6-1,CASSRAGLRNQPQHF,TGTGCCAGCAGTCGAGCAGGGCTTAGAAACCAGCCCCAGCATTTT
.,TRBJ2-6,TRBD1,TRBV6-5,CASSYFPGQGFSGANVLTF,TGTGCCAGCAGTTACTTCCCGGGACAGGGCTTTTCTGGGGCCAACGTCCTGACTTTC
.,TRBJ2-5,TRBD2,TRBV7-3,CASSLTLAGAETQYF,TGTGCCAGCAGCTTAACCCTAGCGGGAGCAGAGACCCAGTACTTC
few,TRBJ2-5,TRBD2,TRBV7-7,CASSKSGGFQETQYF,TGTGCTAGCAGCAAAAGCGGGGGCTTTCAAGAGACCCAGTACTTC
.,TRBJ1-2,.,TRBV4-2,CASSQDKAGRGYTF,TGTGCCAGCAGCCAAGATAAGGCAGGCAGGGGCTACACCTTC
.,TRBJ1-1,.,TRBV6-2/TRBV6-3,CASSYSRGQHAEAFF,TGTGCCAGCAGTTACTCCAGAGGGCAACACGCTGAAGCTTTCTTT
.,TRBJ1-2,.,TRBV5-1,CASSSTPGGARALGYGYTF,TGCGCCAGCAGCTCTACGCCGGGGGGGGCGCGGGCGTTAGGCTATGGCTACACCTTC
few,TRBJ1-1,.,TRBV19,CASSIVAGMNTEAFF,TGTGCCAGTAGTATAGTAGCGGGGATGAACACTGAAGCTTTCTTT
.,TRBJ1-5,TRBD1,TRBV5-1,CASSLGQGANQPQHF,TGCGCCAGCAGCTTGGGACAGGGGGCCAATCAGCCCCAGCATTTT
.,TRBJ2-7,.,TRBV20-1,CSARDLFGGKTYEQYF,TGCAGTGCTAGAGATCTCTTCGGGGGAAAAACCTACGAGCAGTACTTC
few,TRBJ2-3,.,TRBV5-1,CASSPGTLSTDTQYF,TGCGCCAGCAGCCCCGGGACTCTTAGCACAGATACGCAGTATTTT
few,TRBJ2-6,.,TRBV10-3,CAARQPGANVLTF,TGTGCCGCCCGACAGCCGGGGGCCAACGTCCTGACTTTC
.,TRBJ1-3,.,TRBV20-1,CSARAKALGNTIYF,TGCAGTGCTAGAGCAAAGGCGCTTGGGAACACCATATATTTT
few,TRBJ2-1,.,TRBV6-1,CASRPESYNEQFF,TGTGCCAGCAGACCCGAGTCCTACAATGAGCAGTTCTTC
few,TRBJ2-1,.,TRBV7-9,CASSLVESSYNEQFF,TGTGCCAGCAGCTTAGTGGAGAGCTCCTACAATGAGCAGTTCTTC
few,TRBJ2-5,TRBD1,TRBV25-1,CASSEPGQRETQYF,TGTGCCAGCAGTGAACCGGGACAGAGGGAGACCCAGTACTTC
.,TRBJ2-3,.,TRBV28,CASASAGDTQYF,TGTGCCAGTGCTTCGGCGGGAGATACGCAGTATTTT
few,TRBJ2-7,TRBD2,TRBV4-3,CASSHTLAGHYEQYF,TGCGCCAGCAGCCACACACTAGCGGGGCACTACGAGCAGTACTTC
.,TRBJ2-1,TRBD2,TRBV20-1,CSARGLAGGNNEQFF,TGCAGTGCTAGAGGACTAGCGGGAGGTAACAATGAGCAGTTCTTC
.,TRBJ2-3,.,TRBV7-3,CASSLDSSGTTQYF,TGTGCCAGCAGCTTAGACAGCTCCGGGACAACGCAGTATTTT
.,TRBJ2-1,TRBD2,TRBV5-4,CASSPATSLYEQFF,TGTGCCAGCAGCCCGGCGACTAGCTTGTATGAGCAGTTCTTC
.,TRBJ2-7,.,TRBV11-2,CASSPGGYEQYF,TGTGCCAGCAGCCCAGGAGGTTACGAGCAGTACTTC
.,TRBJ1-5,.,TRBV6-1,CASSEAAGNQPQHF,TGTGCCAGCAGTGAGGCGGCCGGCAATCAGCCCCAGCATTTT
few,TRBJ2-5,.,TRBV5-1,CASSVGLDQETQYF,TGCGCCAGCAGCGTGGGACTGGATCAAGAGACCCAGTACTTC
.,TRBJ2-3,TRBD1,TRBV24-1,CATSDSGTDPRGTQYF,TGTGCCACCAGTGATTCCGGGACAGACCCCAGGGGTACGCAGTATTTT
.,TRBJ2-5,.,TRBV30,CAWSVRAGGTQYF,TGTGCCTGGAGTGTAAGGGCCGGAGGGACCCAGTACTTC
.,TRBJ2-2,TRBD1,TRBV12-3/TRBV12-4,CASSYDRGHIGELFF,TGTGCCAGCAGTTACGACAGGGGGCATATCGGGGAGCTGTTTTTT
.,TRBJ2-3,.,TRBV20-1,CSARSGSTDTQYF,TGCAGTGCTAGGAGCGGGAGCACAGATACGCAGTATTTT
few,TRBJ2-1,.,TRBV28,CASSLLTSLEQFF,TGTGCCAGCAGTCTGTTGACTAGTCTTGAGCAGTTCTTC
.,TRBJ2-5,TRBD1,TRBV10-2,CASRPGTGELETQYF,TGCGCCAGCAGACCCGGGACAGGGGAGTTGGAGACCCAGTACTTC
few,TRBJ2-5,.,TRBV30,CAWSGAGETQYF,TGTGCCTGGAGTGGGGCTGGGGAGACCCAGTACTTC